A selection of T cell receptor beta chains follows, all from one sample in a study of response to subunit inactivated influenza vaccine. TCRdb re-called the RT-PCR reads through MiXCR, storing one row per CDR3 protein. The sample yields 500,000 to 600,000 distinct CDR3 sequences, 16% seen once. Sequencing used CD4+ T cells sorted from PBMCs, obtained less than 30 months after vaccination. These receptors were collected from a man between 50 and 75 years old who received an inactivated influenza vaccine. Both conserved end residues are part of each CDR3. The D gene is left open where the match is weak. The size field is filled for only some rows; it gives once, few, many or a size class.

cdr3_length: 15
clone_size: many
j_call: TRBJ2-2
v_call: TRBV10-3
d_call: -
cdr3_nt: TGTGCCATCAGTGAGCAGTTTGCGAACACCGGGGAGCTGTTTTTT
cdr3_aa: CAISEQFANTGELFF

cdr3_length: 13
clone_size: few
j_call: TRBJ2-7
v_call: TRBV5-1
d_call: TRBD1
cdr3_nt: TGCGCCAGCGGAGTAAGGGGGCTAGACGAGCAGTACTTC
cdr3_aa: CASGVRGLDEQYF

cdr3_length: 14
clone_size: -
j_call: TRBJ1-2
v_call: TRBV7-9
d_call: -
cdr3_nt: TGTGCCAGCAGCTTAGATGGGGGAAACTATGGCTACACCTTC
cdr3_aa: CASSLDGGNYGYTF

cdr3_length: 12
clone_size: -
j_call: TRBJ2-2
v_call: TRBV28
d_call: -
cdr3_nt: TGTGCCAGCAGTTTATTCAGCGGGGAGCTGTTTTTT
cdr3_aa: CASSLFSGELFF

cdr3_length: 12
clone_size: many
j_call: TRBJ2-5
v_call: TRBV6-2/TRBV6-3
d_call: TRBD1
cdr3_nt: TGTGCCAGCAGGACAGGGGCGGGGACCCAGTACTTC
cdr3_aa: CASRTGAGTQYF

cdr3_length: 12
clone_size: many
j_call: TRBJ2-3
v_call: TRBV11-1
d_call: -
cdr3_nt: TGTGCCAGCAGCCGGATCGCAGATACGCAGTATTTT
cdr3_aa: CASSRIADTQYF

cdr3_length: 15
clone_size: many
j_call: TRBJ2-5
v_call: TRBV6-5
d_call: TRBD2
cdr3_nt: TGTGCCAGCAGATTAAGAACGGGGGGTGCGGAGACCCAGTACTTC
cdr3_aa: CASRLRTGGAETQYF

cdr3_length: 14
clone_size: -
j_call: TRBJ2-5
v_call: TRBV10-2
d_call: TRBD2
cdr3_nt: TGCGCCAGCAAAGGGACTAGCGGAGGAGAGACCCAGTACTTC
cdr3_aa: CASKGTSGGETQYF

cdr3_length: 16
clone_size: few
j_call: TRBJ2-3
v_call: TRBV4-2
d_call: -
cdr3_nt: TGTGCCAGCAGCCGGCTAACAACAGCAGGCACAGATACGCAGTATTTT
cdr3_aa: CASSRLTTAGTDTQYF

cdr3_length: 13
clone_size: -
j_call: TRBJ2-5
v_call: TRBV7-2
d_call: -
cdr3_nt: TGTGCCAGCAGCTTAGCTCAACAGCGGACCCAGTACTTC
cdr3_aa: CASSLAQQRTQYF

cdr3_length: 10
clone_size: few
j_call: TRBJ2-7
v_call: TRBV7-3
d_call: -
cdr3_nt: TGTGCCAGCAGCCCATATGAGCAGTACTTC
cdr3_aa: CASSPYEQYF

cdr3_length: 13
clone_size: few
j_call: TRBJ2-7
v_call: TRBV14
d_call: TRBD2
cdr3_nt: TGTGCCAGCAGACTGGGGGGGGCCTACGAGCAGTACTTC
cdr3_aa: CASRLGGAYEQYF

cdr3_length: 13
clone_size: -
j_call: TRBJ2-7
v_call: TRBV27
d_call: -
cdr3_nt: TGTGCCAGCAGTTTATGGCCCCTATACGAGCAGTACTTC
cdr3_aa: CASSLWPLYEQYF

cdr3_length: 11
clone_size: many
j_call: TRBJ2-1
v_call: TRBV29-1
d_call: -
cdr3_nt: TGCAGCGTTGTACTAGCCAGTGAGCAGTTCTTC
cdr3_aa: CSVVLASEQFF

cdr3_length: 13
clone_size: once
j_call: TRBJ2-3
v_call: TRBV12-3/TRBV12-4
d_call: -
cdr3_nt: TGTGCCGGGTCGAGTGCCCTGCGGAATACGCAGTATTTT
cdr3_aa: CAGSSALRNTQYF

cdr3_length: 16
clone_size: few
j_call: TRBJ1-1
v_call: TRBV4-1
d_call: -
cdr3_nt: TGCGCCAGCAGCCAAGCCATTGACAAAGATAACACTGAAGCTTTCTTT
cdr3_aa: CASSQAIDKDNTEAFF

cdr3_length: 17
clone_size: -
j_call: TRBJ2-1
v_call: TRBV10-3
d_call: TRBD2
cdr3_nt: TGTGCCATCAGTGATCCCCTAGGGACTAGCGGGAGTGAGGAGCAGTTCTTC
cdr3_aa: CAISDPLGTSGSEEQFF

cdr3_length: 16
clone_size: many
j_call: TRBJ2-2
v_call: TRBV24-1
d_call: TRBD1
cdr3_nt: TGTGCCACCAGTGATTTTGGGACAGGGAACACCGGGGAGCTGTTTTTT
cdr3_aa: CATSDFGTGNTGELFF

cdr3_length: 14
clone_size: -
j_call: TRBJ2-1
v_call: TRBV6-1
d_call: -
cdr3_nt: TGTGCCAGCAGAGGTTACTGGGGGGTCAATGAGCAGTTCTTC
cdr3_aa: CASRGYWGVNEQFF

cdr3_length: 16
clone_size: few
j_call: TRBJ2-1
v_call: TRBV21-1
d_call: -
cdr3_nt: TGTGCCAGCAGCAAAGTCAGACCAAGCTCCTACAATGAGCAGTTCTTC
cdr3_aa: CASSKVRPSSYNEQFF

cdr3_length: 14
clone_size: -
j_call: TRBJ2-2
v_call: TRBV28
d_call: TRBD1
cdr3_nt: TGTGCCAGCAGTTTCCAGAGGGGGCTTGGGGAGCTGTTTTTT
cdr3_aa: CASSFQRGLGELFF

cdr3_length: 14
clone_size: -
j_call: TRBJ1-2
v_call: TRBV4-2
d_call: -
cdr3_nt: TGTGCCAGCAGCCAAGATTCGGGTGCCTATGGCTACACCTTC
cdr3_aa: CASSQDSGAYGYTF

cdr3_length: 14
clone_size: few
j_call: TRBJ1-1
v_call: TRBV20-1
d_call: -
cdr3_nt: TGCAGTGCTGCCTGGGGGGCGAGGAACACTGAAGCTTTCTTT
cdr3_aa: CSAAWGARNTEAFF

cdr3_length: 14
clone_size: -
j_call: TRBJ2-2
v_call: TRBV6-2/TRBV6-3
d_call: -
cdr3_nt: TGTGCCAGCAAGAGGGCCCCGAACACCGGGGAGCTGTTTTTT
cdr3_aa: CASKRAPNTGELFF

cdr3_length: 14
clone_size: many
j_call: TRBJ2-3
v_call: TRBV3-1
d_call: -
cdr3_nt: TGTGCCAGCAGCCAACAGGCGGGCGCAGATACGCAGTATTTT
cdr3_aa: CASSQQAGADTQYF

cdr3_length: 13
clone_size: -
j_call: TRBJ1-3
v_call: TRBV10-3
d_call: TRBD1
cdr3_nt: TGTGCCATCAGTGACGCGACAGGGAACACCATATATTTT
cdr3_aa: CAISDATGNTIYF

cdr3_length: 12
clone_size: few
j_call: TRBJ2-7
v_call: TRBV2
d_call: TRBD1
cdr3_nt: TGTGCCAGCAAGGGACAGGGGTTCGAGCAGTACTTC
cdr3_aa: CASKGQGFEQYF

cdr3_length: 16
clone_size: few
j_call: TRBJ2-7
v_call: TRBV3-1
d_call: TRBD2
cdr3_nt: TGTGCCAGCAGCCAAGATCTGACTAGCGGGAGCTACGAGCAGTACTTC
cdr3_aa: CASSQDLTSGSYEQYF

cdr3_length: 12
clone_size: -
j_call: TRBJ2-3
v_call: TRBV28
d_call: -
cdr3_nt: TGTGCCAGCAGTTTAAGGCAGGATACGCAGTATTTT
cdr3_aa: CASSLRQDTQYF

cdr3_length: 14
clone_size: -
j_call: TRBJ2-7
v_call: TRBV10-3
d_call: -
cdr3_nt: TGTGCCATCACCTTCGGCCTCGGCGACTACGAGCAGTACTTC
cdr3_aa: CAITFGLGDYEQYF

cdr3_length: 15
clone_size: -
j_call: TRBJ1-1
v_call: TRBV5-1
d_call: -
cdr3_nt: TGCGCCAGCAGCTTGGAACAGGGTGGTTCCACTGAAGCTTTCTTT
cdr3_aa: CASSLEQGGSTEAFF

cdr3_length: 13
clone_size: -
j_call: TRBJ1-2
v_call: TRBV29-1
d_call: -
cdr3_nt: TGCAGCGTTGTTTGGGAAGGGAACTATGGCTACACCTTC
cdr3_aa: CSVVWEGNYGYTF